The present entry profiles one TCR beta chain with its context. The sample carries other DNA sequences with the same CDR3. The data belong to a study of blood T cell repertoires in COVID-19. Study overall: COVID-19 samples from acute and convalescent phases originated in the United States, Italy and Spain. Sources were T cells, B-cell-depleted T cells, or PBMCs; the material itself was cDNA or gDNA.

Per the study methods: Amplifying reference gene primers gave estimates of nucleated cell counts. Only in-frame clones appear in the TCRdb table, and some are missing; sequencing was by immunoSEQ multiplex PCR. V, J and clone size were drawn from that table, and D and trimming were deduced from the DNA. The sample records about 260,000 clones, approximately 88% being singletons. V dropped 3 bases and J dropped 1 base, with 7 bases sitting between them. This CDR3 contains 14 residues. The germline V gene encodes CDR1 MNHEY and CDR2 SMNVEV (reference sequence). The chain joins TRBV27 to TRBJ1-5; possible D gene TRBD1, 6 bases. Material: peripheral blood. This TCR derives from a human donor in a cohort sampled during active COVID-19. The CDR3 region is CASSLRGSNQPQHF. Written as DNA, the CDR3 is TGTGCCAGCAGTTTGAGGGGGAGCAATCAGCCCCAGCATTTT.